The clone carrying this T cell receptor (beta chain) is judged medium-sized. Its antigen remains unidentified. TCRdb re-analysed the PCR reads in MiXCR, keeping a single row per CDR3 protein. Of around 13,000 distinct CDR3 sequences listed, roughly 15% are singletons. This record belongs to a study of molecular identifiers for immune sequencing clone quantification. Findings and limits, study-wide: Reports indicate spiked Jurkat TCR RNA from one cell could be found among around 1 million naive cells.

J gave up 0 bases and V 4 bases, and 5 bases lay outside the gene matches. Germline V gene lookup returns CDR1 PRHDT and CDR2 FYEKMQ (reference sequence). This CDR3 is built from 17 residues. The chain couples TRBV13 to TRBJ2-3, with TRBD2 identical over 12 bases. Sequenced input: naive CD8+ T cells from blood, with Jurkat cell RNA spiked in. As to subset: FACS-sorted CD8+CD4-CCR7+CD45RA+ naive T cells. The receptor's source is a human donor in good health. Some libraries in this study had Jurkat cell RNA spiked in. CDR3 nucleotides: TGTGCCAGCAGCTCGACTAGCGGGAGCGGCAGCACAGATACGCAGTATTTT. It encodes CASSSTSGSGSTDTQYF.